This T cell receptor beta chain is drawn from a study of T cells in narcolepsy. About this clone: Its cognate antigen is unknown.

General study results and limits: Autoreactive clonotypes reportedly recurred in blood of same and different patients, not controls.

Only in-frame clones appear in the TCRdb table, and some are missing; sequencing was by immunoSEQ multiplex PCR. The sample records fewer than 40,000 clones, more than 75% being singletons. Germline V gives CDR1 SGHAT, CDR2 FQNNGV. V was clipped by 0 bases and J by 5 bases, with 12 bases between them. This CDR3 comprises 15 residues. The TCR originated in a human donor with narcolepsy. The sequenced sample consisted of CD45RA- memory CD4+ T cells from PBMCs. V gene TRBV11-2 combines with J gene TRBJ2-3; D possibly corresponds to TRBD2 (7 bases). The CDR3 DNA reads as TGTGCCAGCAGCTTAGAACGGGGGGCCTTAGATACGCAGTATTTT. Translated: CASSLERGALDTQYF.